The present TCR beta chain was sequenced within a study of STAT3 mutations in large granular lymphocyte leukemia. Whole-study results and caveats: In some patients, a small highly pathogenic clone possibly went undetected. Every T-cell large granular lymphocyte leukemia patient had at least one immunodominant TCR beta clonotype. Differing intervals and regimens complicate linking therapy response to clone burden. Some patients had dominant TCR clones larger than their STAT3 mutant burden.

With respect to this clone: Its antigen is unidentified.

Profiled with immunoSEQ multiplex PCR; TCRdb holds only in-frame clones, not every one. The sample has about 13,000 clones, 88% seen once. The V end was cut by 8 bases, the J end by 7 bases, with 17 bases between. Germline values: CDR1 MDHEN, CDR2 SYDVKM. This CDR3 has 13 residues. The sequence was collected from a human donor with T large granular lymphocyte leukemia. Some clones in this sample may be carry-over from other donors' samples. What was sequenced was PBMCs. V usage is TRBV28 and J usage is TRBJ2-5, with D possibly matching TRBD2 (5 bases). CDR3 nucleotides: TGTGCCAGCCGCCAAATCGACCGGGGGACCCAGTACTTC. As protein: CASRQIDRGTQYF.